This TCR beta chain was recorded in a study of blood T cell repertoires in COVID-19. Looking at the study overall: There were acute and convalescent COVID-19 samples, and they came from the United States, Italy and Spain. Sample material is recorded as cDNA or gDNA derived from T cells, B-cell-depleted T cells, or PBMCs.

The Seattle site enrolled patients during active infection and followed them longitudinally. Germline CDR1 KGHDR, CDR2 SFDVKD. CDR3 length equals 17 residues. The junction had 8 bases not matched to a gene; V was cut back by 4 bases and J by 2 bases. Clones were sequenced by immunoSEQ multiplex PCR, and TCRdb holds only the in-frame ones, with some missing. The sample records 200,000 to 300,000 clones, more than 85% being singletons. The sequencing sample was made of peripheral blood. The chain is built from TRBV24-1 and TRBJ2-3, with TRBD2 matching over 10 bases. This clonotype was obtained from a woman in her sixties with COVID-19, enrolled during active disease. The CDR3 region is CATSDPGLAANTDTQYF. The CDR3 bases are TGTGCCACCAGTGACCCTGGACTAGCGGCCAACACAGATACGCAGTATTTT.